A single T cell receptor beta chain is shown here with its context. The target antigen is unknown. The data are from a study of T-cell reconstitution after alpha-beta-depleted transplantation in children. The study, taken as a whole, reports: The authors attributed T-cell counts and diversity one year after transplant mostly to newly produced T cells. TCRbeta diversity was high at day 60 in some patients (a result of surviving recipient T cells and thymic progenitors). Alpha-beta T cells about two months after transplant reportedly derived from several hundred expanded graft clones.

Unique molecular identifiers tagged the TCRbeta library. Each CDR3 protein is one row after TCRdb ran MiXCR on the PCR reads. The top ten hold around 4.8% of the sample, which has a few hundred thousand distinct CDR3 sequences, about 24% seen once. CDR3 length: 19 residues. Germline lookup yields CDR1 LGHNA and CDR2 YSLEER. The ends lost 4 bases at V and 4 bases at J; junction bases unmatched: 22. The gene calls are TRBV4-3 and TRBJ2-7, with 7 bases fitting TRBD2. The sequence was obtained from a female patient between 2 and 15 years old who had a stem cell transplant for congenital amegakaryocytic thrombocytopenia, so the T cells may come from the graft donor. This material consisted of PBMCs, mostly from graft donor cells, taken 360 days after TCRalphabeta/CD19-depleted stem cell transplant. The CDR3: CASSPILGEGRFSWYEQYF. Here the CDR3 DNA reads TGCGCCAGCAGCCCGATTTTGGGGGAGGGCCGCTTTTCCTGGTACGAGCAGTACTTC.